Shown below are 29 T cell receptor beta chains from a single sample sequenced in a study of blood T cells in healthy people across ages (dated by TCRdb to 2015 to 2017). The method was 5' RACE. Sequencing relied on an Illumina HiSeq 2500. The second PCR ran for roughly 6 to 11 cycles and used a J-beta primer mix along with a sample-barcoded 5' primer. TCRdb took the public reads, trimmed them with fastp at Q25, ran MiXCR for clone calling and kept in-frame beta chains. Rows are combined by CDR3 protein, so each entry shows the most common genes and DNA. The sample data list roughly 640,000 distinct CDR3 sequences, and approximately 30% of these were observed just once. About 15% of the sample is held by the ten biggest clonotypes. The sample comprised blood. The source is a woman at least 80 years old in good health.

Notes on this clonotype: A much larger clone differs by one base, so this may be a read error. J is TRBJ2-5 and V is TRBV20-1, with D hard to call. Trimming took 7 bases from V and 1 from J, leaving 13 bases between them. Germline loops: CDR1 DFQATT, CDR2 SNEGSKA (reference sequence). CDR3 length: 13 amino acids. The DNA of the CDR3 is TGCAGTGTTAGTTCGGACCTCCAAGAGACCCAGTACTTC. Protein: CSVSSDLQETQYF.

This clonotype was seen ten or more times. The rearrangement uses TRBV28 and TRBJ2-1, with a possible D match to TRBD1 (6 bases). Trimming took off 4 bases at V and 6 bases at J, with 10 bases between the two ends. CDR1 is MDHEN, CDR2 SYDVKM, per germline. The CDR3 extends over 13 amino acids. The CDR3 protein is CASSWTASNEQFF. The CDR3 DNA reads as TGTGCCAGCAGTTGGACAGCGAGCAATGAGCAGTTCTTC.

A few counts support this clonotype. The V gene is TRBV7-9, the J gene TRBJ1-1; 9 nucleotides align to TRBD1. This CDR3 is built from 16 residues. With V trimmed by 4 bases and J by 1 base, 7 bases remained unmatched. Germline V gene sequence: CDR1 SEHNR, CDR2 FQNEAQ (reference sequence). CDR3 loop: CASSSTYRGPNTEAFF. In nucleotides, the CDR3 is TGTGCCAGCAGCTCTACATACAGGGGGCCGAACACTGAAGCTTTCTTT.

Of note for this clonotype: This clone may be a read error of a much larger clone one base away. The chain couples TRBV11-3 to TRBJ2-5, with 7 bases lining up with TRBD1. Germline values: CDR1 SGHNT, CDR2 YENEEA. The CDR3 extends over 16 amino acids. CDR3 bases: TGTGCCGGCAGCTTAGGGGGCACAGGACGCGGGGAGACCCAGTACTTC. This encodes CAGSLGGTGRGETQYF.

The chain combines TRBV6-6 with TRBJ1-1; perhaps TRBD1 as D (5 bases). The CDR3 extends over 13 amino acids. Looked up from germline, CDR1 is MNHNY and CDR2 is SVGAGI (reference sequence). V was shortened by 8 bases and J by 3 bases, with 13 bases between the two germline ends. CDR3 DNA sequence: TGTGCCAGCCGGGATGGGGGGGACACTGAAGCTTTCTTT. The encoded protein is CASRDGGDTEAFF.

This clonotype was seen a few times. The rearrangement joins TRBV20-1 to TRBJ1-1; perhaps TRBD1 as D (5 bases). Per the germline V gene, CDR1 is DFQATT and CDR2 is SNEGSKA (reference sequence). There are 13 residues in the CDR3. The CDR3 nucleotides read TGCCTGGTCGGGGGGGGGATCGGGACTGAAGCTTTCTTT. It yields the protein CLVGGGIGTEAFF.

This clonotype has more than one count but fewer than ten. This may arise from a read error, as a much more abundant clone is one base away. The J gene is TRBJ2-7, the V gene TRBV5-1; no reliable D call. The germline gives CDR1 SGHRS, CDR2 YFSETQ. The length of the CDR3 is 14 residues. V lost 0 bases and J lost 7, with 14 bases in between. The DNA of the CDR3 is TGCGCCAGCAGCTTGGATCCGTCAGGCGATGAGCAGTACTTC. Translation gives CASSLDPSGDEQYF. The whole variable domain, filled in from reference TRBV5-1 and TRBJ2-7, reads KAGVTQTPRYLIKTRGQQVTLSCSPISGHRSVSWYQQTPGQGLQFLFEYFSETQRNKGNFPGRFSGRQFSNSRSEMNVSTLELGDSALYLCASSLDPSGDEQYFGPGTRLTVT.

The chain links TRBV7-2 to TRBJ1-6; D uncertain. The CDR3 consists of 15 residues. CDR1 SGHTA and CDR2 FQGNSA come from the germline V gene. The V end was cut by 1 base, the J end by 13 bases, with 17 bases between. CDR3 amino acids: CASSLDGPVVQPLHF. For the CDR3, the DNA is TGTGCCAGCAGCTTAGATGGACCCGTCGTTCAGCCCCTCCACTTT.

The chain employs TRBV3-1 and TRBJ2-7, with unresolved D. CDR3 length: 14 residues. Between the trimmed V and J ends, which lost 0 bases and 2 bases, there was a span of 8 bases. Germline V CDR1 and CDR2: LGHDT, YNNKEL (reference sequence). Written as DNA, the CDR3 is TGTGCCAGCAGCCAAGAGCTGGGCACCTACGAGCAGTACTTC. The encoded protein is CASSQELGTYEQYF.

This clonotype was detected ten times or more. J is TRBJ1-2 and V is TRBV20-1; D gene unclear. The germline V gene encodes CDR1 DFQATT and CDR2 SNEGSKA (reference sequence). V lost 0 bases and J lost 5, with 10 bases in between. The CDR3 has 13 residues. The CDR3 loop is CSARDETPYGYTF. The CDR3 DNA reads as TGCAGTGCTAGAGATGAGACACCTTATGGCTACACCTTC.

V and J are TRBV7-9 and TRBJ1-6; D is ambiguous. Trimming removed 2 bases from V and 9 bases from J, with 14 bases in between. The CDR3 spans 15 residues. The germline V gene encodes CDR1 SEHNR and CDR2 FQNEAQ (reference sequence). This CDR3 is CASSLYDGSSSPLHF. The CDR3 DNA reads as TGTGCCAGCAGCTTATATGACGGGTCTAGTTCACCCCTCCACTTT.

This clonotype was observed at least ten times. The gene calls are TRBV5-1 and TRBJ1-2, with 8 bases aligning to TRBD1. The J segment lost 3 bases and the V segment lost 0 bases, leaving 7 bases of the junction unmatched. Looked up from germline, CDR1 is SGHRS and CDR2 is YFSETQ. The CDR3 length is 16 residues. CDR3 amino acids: CASSLGQGTMDYGYTF. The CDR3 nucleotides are TGCGCCAGCAGCTTGGGACAGGGGACGATGGACTATGGCTACACCTTC.

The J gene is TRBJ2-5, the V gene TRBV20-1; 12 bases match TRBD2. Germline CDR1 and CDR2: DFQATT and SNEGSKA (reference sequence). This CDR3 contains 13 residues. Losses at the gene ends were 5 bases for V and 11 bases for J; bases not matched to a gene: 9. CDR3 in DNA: TGCAGTGCTGGACTAGCGGGGATCAATGAGCAGTACTTC. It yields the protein CSAGLAGINEQYF.

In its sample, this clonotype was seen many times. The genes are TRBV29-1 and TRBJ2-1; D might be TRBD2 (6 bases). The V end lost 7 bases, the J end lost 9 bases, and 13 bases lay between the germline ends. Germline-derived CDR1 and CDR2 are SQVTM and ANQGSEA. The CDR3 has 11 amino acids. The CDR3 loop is CSAGVGSEQFF. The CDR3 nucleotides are TGCAGCGCGGGGGTCGGGAGTGAGCAGTTCTTC.

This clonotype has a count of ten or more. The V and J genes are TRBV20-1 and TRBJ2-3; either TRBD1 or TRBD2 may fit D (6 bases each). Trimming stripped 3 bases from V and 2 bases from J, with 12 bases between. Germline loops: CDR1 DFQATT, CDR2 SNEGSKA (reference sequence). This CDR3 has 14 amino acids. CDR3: CSASPGAVTDTQYF. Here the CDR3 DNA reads TGCAGTGCTAGCCCGGGGGCGGTCACAGATACGCAGTATTTT.

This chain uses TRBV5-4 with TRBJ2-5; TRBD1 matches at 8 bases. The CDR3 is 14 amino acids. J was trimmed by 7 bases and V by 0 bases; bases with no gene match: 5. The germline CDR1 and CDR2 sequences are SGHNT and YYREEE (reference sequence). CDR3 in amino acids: CASSLDQGARTQYF. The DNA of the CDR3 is TGTGCCAGCAGCTTGGATCAGGGGGCGCGGACCCAGTACTTC.

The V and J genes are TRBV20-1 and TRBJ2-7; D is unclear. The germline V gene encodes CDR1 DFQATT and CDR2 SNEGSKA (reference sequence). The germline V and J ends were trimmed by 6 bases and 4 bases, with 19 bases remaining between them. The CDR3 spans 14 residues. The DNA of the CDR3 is TGCAGTGCCCGGAAAATGTCCCAATTTTACGAGCAGTACTTC. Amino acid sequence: CSARKMSQFYEQYF.

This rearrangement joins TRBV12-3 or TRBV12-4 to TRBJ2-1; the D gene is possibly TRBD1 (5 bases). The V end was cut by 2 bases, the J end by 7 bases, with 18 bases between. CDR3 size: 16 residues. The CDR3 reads CASSLNDSPSGNEQFF. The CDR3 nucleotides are TGTGCCAGCAGTTTAAATGACAGCCCATCTGGGAATGAGCAGTTCTTC.

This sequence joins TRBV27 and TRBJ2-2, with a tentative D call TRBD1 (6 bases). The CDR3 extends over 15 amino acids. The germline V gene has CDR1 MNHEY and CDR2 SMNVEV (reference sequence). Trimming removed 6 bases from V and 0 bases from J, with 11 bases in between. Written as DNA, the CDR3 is TGTGCCAGCAGCACGGACAGAGCGAACACCGGGGAGCTGTTTTTT. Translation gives CASSTDRANTGELFF.

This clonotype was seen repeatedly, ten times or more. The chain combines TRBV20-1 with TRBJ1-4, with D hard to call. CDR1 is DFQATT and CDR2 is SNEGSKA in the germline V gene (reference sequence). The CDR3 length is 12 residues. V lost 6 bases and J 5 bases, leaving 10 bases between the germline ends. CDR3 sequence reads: CSAMMGNEKLFF. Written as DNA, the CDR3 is TGCAGTGCCATGATGGGGAATGAAAAACTGTTTTTT.

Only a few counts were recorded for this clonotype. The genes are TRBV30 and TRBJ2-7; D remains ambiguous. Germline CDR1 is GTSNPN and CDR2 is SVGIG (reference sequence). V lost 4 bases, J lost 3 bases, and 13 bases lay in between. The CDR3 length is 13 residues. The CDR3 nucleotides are TGTGCCTGGACGGGCGGCTTATGCTACGAGCAGTACTTC. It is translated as CAWTGGLCYEQYF.

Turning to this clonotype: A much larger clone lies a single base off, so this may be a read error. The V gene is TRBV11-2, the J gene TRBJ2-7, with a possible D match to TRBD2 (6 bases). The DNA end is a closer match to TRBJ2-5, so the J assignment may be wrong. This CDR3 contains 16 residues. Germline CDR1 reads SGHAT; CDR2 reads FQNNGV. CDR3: CASSPTAGRRRETQYF. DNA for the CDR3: TGTGCCAGCAGCCCCACAGCGGGTCGGAGGAGGGAGACCCAGTACTTC.

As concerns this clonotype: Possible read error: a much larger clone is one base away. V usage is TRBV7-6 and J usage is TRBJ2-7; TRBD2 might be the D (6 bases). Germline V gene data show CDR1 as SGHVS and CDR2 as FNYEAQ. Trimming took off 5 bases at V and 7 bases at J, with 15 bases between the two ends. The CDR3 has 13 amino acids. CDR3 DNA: TGTGCCAGCAGCGCTTCCATACGGGGGGAGCAGTACTTC. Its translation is CASSASIRGEQYF.

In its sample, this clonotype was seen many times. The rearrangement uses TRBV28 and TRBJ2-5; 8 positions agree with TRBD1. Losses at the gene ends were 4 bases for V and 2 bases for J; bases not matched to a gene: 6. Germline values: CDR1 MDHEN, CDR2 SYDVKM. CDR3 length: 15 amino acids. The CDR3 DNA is TGTGCCAGCAGTTCACCCGGGACAGGACAAGAGACCCAGTACTTC. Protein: CASSSPGTGQETQYF.

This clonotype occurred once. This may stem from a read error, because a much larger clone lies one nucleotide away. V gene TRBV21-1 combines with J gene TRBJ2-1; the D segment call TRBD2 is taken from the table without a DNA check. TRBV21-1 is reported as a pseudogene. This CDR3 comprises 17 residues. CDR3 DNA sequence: TGTGCCTGCAGCAAAGTGCCGGGGAGTGGATCCTACAATGAGCAGTTCTTC. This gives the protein CACSKVPGSGSYNEQFF.

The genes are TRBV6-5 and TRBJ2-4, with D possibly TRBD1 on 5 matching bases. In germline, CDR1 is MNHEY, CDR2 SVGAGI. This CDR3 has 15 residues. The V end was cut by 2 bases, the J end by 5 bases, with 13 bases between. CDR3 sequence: CASSYQGPGQNIQYF. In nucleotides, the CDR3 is TGTGCCAGCAGTTACCAGGGCCCGGGTCAAAACATTCAGTACTTC.

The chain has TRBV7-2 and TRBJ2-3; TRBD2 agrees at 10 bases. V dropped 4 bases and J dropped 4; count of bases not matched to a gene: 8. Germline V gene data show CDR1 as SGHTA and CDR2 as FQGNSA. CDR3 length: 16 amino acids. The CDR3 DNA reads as TGTGCCAGCAGCTCGCTAGCGGGAGTGTCATCAGATACGCAGTATTTT. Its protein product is CASSSLAGVSSDTQYF.

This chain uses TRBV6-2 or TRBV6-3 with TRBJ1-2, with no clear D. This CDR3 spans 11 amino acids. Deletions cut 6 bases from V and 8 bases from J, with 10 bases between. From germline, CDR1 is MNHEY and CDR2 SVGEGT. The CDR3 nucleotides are TGTGCCAGCAGAGGGTTACGGGGCTACACCTTC. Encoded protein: CASRGLRGYTF.

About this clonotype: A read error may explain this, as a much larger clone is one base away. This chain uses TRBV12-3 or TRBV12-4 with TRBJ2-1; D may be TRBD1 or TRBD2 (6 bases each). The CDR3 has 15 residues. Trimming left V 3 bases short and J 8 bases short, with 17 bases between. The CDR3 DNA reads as TGTGCCAGCAGTTTGAGTGGGGGGCCGTCGGATGAGCAGTTCTTC. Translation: CASSLSGGPSDEQFF.